This record looks at one T cell receptor beta chain sequence and its context. Its antigen is not identified. These data are taken from a study of blood T cells in healthy people across ages. Overall study results and limits: Long-lived donors exceeded aged donors in naive CD4+ cells and diversity.

The CDR3 is 15 amino acids. Germline V gene sequence: CDR1 SGHAT, CDR2 FQNNGV. V lost 2 bases and J lost 5, with 15 bases in between. Primed by a sample-barcoded 5' primer and a J-beta primer mix, a second PCR proceeded for about 6 to 11 cycles. MiXCR, run by TCRdb on the 5' RACE reads, gives a single entry per CDR3 protein. This sample carries about 1.6 million distinct CDR3 sequences, roughly 32% of them seen once, and the ten largest clones take around 10%. Ranging in age from about 6 to 95, the donors were healthy Caucasian individuals from Russia. Sequencing was done on a sample of blood. The rearrangement joins TRBV11-2 to TRBJ2-5, with D uncertain. This clonotype was obtained from a woman aged 30 to 39 in good health. The CDR3 loop is CASSLWLGVYETQYF. DNA of the CDR3: TGTGCCAGCAGCTTATGGCTAGGAGTTTATGAGACCCAGTACTTC.